One sample yielded the 2 T cell receptor beta chains listed below, sequenced in a study of T cell changes during pregnancy in multiple sclerosis. Only in-frame clones appear in the TCRdb table, and some are missing; sequencing was by immunoSEQ multiplex PCR. The sample contains approximately 69,000 clones, more than 90% of which appear only once. The sequencing here drew on peripheral blood, taken in the second trimester of pregnancy. The receptors derive from a female donor in good health, enrolled as a control in a pregnancy study.

This clone appeared a single time. This sequence joins TRBV20-1 and TRBJ2-7, with D unclear. CDR3 size: 11 residues. V lost 2 bases, J lost 2 bases, and 4 bases lay in between. Germline V gene data show CDR1 as DFQATT and CDR2 as SNEGSKA (reference sequence). CDR3 sequence: CSARPAYEQYF. For the CDR3, the DNA is TGCAGTGCTAGACCAGCCTACGAGCAGTACTTC.

The rearrangement links TRBV15 to TRBJ1-5, with 7 nucleotides matching TRBD1. This CDR3 is 17 amino acids long. Per germline, CDR1 LNHNV and CDR2 YYDKDF (reference sequence). The V gene end was trimmed by 3 bases and the J gene end by 5 bases; junction bases not matched to a gene: 13. The CDR3 sequence: CATSSLRQGRADQPQHF. In DNA form, the CDR3 reads TGTGCCACCAGCAGCCTTCGACAGGGTCGGGCGGATCAGCCCCAGCATTTT.